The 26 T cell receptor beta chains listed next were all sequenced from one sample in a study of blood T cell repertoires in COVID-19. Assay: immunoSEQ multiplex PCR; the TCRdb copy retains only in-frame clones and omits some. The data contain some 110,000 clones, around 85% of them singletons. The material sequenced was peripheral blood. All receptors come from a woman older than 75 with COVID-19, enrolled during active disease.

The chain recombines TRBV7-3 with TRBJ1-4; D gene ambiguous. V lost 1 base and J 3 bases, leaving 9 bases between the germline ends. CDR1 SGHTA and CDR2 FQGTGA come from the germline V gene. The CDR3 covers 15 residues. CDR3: CASSLNGVPNEKLFF. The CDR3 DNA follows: TGTGCCAGCAGCTTAAACGGAGTCCCTAATGAAAAACTGTTTTTT.

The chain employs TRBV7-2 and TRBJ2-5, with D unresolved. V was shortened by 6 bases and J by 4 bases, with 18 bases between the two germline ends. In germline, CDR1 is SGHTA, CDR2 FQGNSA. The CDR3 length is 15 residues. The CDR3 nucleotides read TGTGCCAGCAGTCCCCGTGCGGCTATTCCAGAGACCCAGTACTTC. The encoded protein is CASSPRAAIPETQYF.

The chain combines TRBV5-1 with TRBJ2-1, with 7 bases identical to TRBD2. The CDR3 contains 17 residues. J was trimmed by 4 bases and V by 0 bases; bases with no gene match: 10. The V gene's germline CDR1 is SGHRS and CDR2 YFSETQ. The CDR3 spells CASSLAFGTNPYNEQFF. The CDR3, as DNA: TGCGCCAGCAGCTTGGCTTTTGGGACTAATCCGTACAATGAGCAGTTCTTC.

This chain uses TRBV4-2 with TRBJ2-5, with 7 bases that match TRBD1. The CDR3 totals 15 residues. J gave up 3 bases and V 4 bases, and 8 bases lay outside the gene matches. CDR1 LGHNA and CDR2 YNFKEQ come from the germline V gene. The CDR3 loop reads CASSRQQGPKETQYF. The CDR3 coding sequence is TGTGCCAGCAGCCGGCAACAGGGGCCTAAAGAGACCCAGTACTTC.

The CDR3 loop reads CASSRRLAGTDTQYF. The CDR3 DNA follows: TGTGCCAGCAGCCGGAGACTAGCGGGCACAGATACGCAGTATTTT. The J gene is TRBJ2-3, the V gene TRBV7-2; TRBD2 matches 9 bases. The CDR3 has 15 residues. V shed 5 bases, J shed 1 base, and the junction held 4 bases outside the gene matches. The germline V gene encodes CDR1 SGHTA and CDR2 FQGNSA.

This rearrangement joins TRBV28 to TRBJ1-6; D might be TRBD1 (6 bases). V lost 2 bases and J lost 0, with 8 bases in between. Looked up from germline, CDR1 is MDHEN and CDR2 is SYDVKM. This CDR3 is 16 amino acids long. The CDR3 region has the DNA TGTGCCAGCAGTTTAACAGGGAGCTCCTATAATTCACCCCTCCACTTT. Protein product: CASSLTGSSYNSPLHF.

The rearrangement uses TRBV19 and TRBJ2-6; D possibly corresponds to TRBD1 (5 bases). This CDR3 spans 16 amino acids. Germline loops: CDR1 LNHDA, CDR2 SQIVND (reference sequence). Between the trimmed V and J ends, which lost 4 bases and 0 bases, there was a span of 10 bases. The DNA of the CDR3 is TGTGCCAGTAGTAAACAGGTGCTCTCTGGGGCCAACGTCCTGACTTTC. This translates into CASSKQVLSGANVLTF.

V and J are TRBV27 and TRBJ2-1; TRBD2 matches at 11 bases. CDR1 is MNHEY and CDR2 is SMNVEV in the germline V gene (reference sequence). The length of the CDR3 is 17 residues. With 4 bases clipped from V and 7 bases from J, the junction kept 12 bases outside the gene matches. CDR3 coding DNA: TGTGCCAGCAGTTCCAACGGGGCTAGCGGGAGGCTAAATGAGCAGTTCTTC. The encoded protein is CASSSNGASGRLNEQFF.

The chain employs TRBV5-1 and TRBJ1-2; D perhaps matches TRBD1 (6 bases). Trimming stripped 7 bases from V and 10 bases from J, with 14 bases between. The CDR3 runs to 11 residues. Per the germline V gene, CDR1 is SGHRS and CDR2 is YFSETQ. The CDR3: CASSVAGDYTF. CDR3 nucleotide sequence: TGCGCCAGCTCTGTCGCAGGGGACTACACCTTC.

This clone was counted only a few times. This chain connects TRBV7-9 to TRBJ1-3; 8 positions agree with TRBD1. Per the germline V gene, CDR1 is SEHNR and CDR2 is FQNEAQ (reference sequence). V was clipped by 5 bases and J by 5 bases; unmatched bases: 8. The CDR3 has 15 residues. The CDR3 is CASSPTGGDRNTIYF. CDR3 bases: TGTGCCAGCAGCCCCACAGGGGGAGACAGAAACACCATATATTTT.

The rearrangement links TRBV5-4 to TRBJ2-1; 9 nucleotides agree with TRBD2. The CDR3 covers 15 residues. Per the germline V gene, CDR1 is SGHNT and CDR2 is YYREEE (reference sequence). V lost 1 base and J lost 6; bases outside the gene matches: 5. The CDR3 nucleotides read TGTGCCAGCAGCTTGATTGGCGGGAGGGGCAATGAGCAGTTCTTC. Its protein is CASSLIGGRGNEQFF.

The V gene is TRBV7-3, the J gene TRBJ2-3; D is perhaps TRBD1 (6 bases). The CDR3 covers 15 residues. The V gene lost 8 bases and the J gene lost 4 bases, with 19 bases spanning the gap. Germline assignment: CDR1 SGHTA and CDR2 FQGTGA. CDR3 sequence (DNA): TGTGCCAGCTCCCGAGTTGGGGGCGCGGCAGATACGCAGTATTTT. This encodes CASSRVGGAADTQYF.

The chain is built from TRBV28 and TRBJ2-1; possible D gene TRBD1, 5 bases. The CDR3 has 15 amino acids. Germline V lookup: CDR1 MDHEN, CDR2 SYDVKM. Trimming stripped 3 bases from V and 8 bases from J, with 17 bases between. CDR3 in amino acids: CASSLPRAGLDEQFF. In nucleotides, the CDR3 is TGTGCCAGCAGTTTGCCACGGGCAGGGCTTGATGAGCAGTTCTTC. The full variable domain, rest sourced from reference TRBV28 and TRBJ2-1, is DVKVTQSSRYLVKRTGEKVFLECVQDMDHENMFWYRQDPGLGLRLIYFSYDVKMKEKGDIPEGYSVSREKKERFSLILESASTNQTSMYLCASSLPRAGLDEQFFGPGTRLTVL.

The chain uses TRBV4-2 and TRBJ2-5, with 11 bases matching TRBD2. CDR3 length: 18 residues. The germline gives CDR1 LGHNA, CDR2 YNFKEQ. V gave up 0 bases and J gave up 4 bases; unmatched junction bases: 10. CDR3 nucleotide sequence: TGTGCCAGCAGCCAAGAGGGCTCGGGACTAGCGGTCCGAGAGACCCAGTACTTC. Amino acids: CASSQEGSGLAVRETQYF.

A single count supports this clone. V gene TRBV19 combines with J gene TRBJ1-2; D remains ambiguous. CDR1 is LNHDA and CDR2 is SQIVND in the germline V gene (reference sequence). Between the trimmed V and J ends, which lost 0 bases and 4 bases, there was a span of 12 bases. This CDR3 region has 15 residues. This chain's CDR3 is CASSIDLQTSYGYTF. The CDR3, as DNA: TGTGCCAGTAGTATAGATCTGCAAACGAGCTATGGCTACACCTTC.

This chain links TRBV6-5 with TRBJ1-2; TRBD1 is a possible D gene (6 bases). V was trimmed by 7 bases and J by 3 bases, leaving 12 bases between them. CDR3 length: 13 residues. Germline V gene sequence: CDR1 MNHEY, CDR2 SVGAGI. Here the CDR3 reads CASKLPGDYGYTF. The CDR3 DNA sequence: TGTGCCAGCAAGTTACCAGGGGACTATGGCTACACCTTC.

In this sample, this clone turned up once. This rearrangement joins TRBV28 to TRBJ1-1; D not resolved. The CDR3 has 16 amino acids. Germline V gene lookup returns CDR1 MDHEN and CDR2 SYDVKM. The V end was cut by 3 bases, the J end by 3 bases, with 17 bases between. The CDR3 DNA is TGTGCCAGCAGTTTTCTAGAACCCAGTTCATACACTGAAGCTTTCTTT. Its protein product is CASSFLEPSSYTEAFF.

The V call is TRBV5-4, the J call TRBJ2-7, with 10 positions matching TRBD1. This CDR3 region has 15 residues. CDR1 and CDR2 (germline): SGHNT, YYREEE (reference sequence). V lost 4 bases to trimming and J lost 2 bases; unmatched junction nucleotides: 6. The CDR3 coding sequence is TGTGCCAGCAGCCCGCCGGGACAGGGGACCTACGAGCAGTACTTC. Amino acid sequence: CASSPPGQGTYEQYF.

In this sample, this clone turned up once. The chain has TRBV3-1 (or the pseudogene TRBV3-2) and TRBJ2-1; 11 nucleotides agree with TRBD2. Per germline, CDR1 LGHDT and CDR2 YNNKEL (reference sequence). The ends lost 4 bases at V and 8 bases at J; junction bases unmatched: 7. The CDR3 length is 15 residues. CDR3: CASSPTSGSFDEQFF. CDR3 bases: TGTGCCAGCAGCCCCACTAGCGGGAGTTTCGATGAGCAGTTCTTC.

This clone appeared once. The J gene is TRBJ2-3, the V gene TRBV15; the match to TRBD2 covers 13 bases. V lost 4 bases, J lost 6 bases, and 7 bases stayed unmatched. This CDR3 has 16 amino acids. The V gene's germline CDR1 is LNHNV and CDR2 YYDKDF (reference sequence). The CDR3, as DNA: TGTGCCACCAGCAAACTACTAGCGGGAGGGATTGATACGCAGTATTTT. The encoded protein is CATSKLLAGGIDTQYF.

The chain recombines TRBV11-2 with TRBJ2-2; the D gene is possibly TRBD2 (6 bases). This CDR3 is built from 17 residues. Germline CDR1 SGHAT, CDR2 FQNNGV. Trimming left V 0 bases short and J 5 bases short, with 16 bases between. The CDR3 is CASSLDRGAGRTGELFF. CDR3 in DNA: TGTGCCAGCAGCTTAGACCGCGGAGCAGGGAGGACCGGGGAGCTGTTTTTT. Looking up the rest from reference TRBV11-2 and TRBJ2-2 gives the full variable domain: EAGVAQSPRYKIIEKRQSVAFWCNPISGHATLYWYQQILGQGPKLLIQFQNNGVVDDSQLPKDRFSAERLKGVDSTLKIQPAKLEDSAVYLCASSLDRGAGRTGELFFGEGSRLTVL.

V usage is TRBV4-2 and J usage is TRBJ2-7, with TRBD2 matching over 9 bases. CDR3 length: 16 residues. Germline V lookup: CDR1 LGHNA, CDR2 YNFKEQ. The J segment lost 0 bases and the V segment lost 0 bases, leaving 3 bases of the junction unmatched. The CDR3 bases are TGTGCCAGCAGCCAAGAGGCTAGCGGGGCCTCCTACGAGCAGTACTTC. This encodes CASSQEASGASYEQYF.

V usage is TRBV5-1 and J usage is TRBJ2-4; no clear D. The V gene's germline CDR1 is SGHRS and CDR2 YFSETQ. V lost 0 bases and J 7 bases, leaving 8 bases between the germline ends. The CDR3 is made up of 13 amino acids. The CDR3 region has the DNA TGCGCCAGCAGCTTGGTTTCAGGTAACATTCAGTACTTC. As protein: CASSLVSGNIQYF.

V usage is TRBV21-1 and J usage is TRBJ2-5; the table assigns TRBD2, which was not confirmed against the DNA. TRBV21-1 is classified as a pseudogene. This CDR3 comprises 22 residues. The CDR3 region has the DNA TGTGCCAGCACCCAAAGAAAGTGGGGAGATTTTCTTAAGGGCGGGAGTTGGGAGACCCAGTACTTC. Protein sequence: CASTQRKWGDFLKGGSWETQYF.

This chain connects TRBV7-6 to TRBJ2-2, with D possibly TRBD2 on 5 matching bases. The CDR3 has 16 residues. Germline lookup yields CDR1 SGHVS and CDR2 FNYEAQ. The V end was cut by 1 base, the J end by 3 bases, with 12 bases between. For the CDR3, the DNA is TGTGCCAGCAGCTTAGGGGGAACTAGTTACACCGGGGAGCTGTTTTTT. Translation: CASSLGGTSYTGELFF.

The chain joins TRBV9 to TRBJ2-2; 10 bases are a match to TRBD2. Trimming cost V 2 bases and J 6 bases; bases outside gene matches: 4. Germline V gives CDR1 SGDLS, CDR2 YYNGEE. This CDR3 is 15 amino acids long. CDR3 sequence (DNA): TGTGCCAGCAGCGTGAGCGGGAGGGAGGCCGGGGAGCTGTTTTTT. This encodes CASSVSGREAGELFF.